The rows below give T cell receptor beta chains drawn from one sample of a study of T cells after posttransplantation cyclophosphamide. TCRdb's table, derived via immunoSEQ multiplex PCR, lists solely in-frame clones and lacks some. Of about 21,000 clones detected, roughly 98% appear once; the ten largest clones hold about 0.13%. Source material: naive CD8+ T cells sorted from PBMCs. The receptors were gathered from a man aged 40-50 years in good health, CMV-negative, and a related stem cell transplant donor. CDR3s include the opening cysteine and the closing phenylalanine or tryptophan. The D gene is left open where the match is weak. A clone size is listed for some rows: how often the clone was seen (once, few, many), or a class if it is expanded.

J,D,size,V,CDR3,DNA
TRBJ1-5,.,once,TRBV13,CASSLARVEPQHF,TGTGCCAGCAGCTTAGCCAGGGTTGAGCCCCAGCATTTT
TRBJ2-5,.,.,TRBV18,CASSPYSDSSAGETQYF,TGTGCCAGCTCACCTTATTCAGATTCGTCTGCGGGAGAGACCCAGTACTTC
TRBJ2-2,TRBD1,.,TRBV7-9,CASSTVPGQLKNTGELFF,TGTGCCAGCAGCACAGTCCCGGGACAGTTAAAGAACACCGGGGAGCTGTTTTTT
TRBJ2-7,TRBD2,.,TRBV14,CASSPTQLADYEQYF,TGTGCCAGCAGCCCAACCCAACTAGCGGATTACGAGCAGTACTTC
TRBJ2-5,TRBD1,once,TRBV5-6,CASSLVRGETQYF,TGTGCCAGCAGCTTGGTCAGGGGGGAGACCCAGTACTTC
TRBJ1-4,.,.,TRBV9,CASSGDVGELFF,TGTGCCAGCAGCGGCGACGTCGGGGAACTGTTTTTT
TRBJ1-5,TRBD1,.,TRBV4-1,CASSQYYRGSNQPQHF,TGCGCCAGCAGCCAATACTACAGGGGTAGCAATCAGCCCCAGCATTTT
TRBJ1-2,TRBD1,.,TRBV5-6,CASSRVGQGLANYGYTF,TGTGCCAGCAGCCGCGTAGGACAGGGGTTAGCTAACTATGGCTACACCTTC
TRBJ2-1,TRBD2,.,TRBV27,CASSGLVAGSYNEQFF,TGTGCCAGCAGTGGGTTGGTAGCGGGCTCCTACAATGAGCAGTTCTTC
TRBJ2-3,TRBD1,once,TRBV10-1,CASSRTGIDTQYF,TGCGCCAGCAGTAGGACAGGGATAGATACGCAGTATTTT
TRBJ2-7,TRBD1,.,TRBV27,CASSLSVQGPSYEQYF,TGTGCCAGCAGTTTATCTGTACAGGGGCCTTCCTACGAGCAGTACTTC
TRBJ2-2,.,.,TRBV5-4,CASTTDARDTGELFF,TGTGCCAGCACCACCGATGCGCGGGACACCGGGGAGCTGTTTTTT
TRBJ2-7,TRBD2,once,TRBV6-5,CASSPTSGAYEQYF,TGTGCCAGCAGTCCGACTAGCGGGGCCTACGAGCAGTACTTC
TRBJ2-7,TRBD2,.,TRBV7-2,CASSFGLAGNYEQYF,TGTGCCAGCAGCTTTGGTTTAGCGGGGAACTACGAGCAGTACTTC
TRBJ2-7,.,.,TRBV27,CASSYSTGSSYEQYF,TGTGCCAGCAGTTACAGCACGGGGAGCTCCTACGAGCAGTACTTC
TRBJ1-5,TRBD1,.,TRBV28,CASSFRGQGLSQPQHF,TGTGCCAGCAGTTTCCGCGGACAGGGCTTATCTCAGCCCCAGCATTTT
TRBJ2-1,TRBD2,.,TRBV28,CASSPLGVAGGYNEQFF,TGTGCCAGCAGCCCTTTGGGGGTAGCGGGAGGGTACAATGAGCAGTTCTTC
TRBJ2-7,TRBD2,.,TRBV27,CASSLLAGVREQYF,TGTGCCAGCAGTTTATTAGCGGGAGTAAGGGAGCAGTACTTC
TRBJ2-1,.,.,TRBV28,CASSYYLGDEQFF,TGTGCCAGCAGTTATTACTTGGGCGATGAGCAGTTCTTC
TRBJ2-2,.,.,TRBV7-8,CASSLVSQGFGITGELFF,TGTGCCAGCAGCTTAGTTAGTCAGGGTTTCGGAATCACCGGGGAGCTGTTTTTT
TRBJ2-3,TRBD2,once,TRBV28,CASSSAGGRTDTQYF,TGTGCCAGCAGCTCAGCGGGAGGAAGAACAGATACGCAGTATTTT
TRBJ2-7,.,.,TRBV28,CASSLDLDEQYF,TGTGCCAGCAGTCTAGATCTGGACGAGCAGTACTTC
TRBJ2-7,.,.,TRBV27,CASSLSDTAGGYPYEQYF,TGTGCCAGCAGTTTATCGGACACGGCAGGAGGGTACCCCTACGAGCAGTACTTC
TRBJ1-5,TRBD1,.,TRBV6-5,CASSYSQGVQPQHF,TGTGCCAGCAGTTACTCACAGGGGGTTCAGCCCCAGCATTTT
TRBJ2-7,.,.,TRBV21-1,CASSKMTSGTMKPYEQYF,TGTGCCAGCAGCAAGATGACTAGCGGGACGATGAAGCCCTACGAGCAGTACTTC
TRBJ2-6,.,.,TRBV28,CASSLSLAGANVLTF,TGTGCCAGCAGTTTATCACTGGCTGGGGCCAACGTCCTGACTTTC
TRBJ2-7,.,.,TRBV5-1,CASSLGRLDWYF,TGCGCCAGCAGCTTGGGCAGACTTGACTGGTACTTC
TRBJ2-7,.,once,TRBV7-2,CASSLVPGVAYEQYF,TGTGCCAGCAGCTTAGTTCCAGGCGTTGCCTACGAGCAGTACTTC
TRBJ2-7,.,.,TRBV5-4,CASSLEPGSYYEQYF,TGTGCCAGCAGCCTGGAACCCGGGTCCTACTACGAGCAGTACTTC
TRBJ2-7,.,.,TRBV11-2,CASSPAITGNEQYF,TGTGCCAGCAGCCCAGCGATAACGGGGAACGAGCAGTACTTC
TRBJ2-7,.,.,TRBV6-5,CASRPTGTPTEQYF,TGTGCCAGCAGACCCACCGGGACTCCCACCGAGCAGTACTTC
TRBJ1-1,.,.,TRBV29-1,CSVEVPLSTNTEAFF,TGCAGCGTTGAAGTCCCCCTCAGTACGAACACTGAAGCTTTCTTT
TRBJ2-1,TRBD1,.,TRBV28,CASSPGQGEQFF,TGTGCCAGCAGTCCGGGACAGGGGGAGCAGTTCTTC
TRBJ2-1,.,.,TRBV28,CASSSRHRLNNEQFF,TGTGCCAGCAGTTCAAGGCACAGGTTGAACAATGAGCAGTTCTTC
TRBJ2-1,TRBD2,.,TRBV14,CASSHQSASGYNEQFF,TGTGCCAGCAGCCACCAATCGGCTAGCGGATACAATGAGCAGTTCTTC
TRBJ2-2,TRBD1,.,TRBV11-2,CASSFLYARQGIPGELFF,TGTGCCAGCAGCTTTCTCTACGCGAGACAGGGAATTCCCGGGGAGCTGTTTTTT
TRBJ2-7,TRBD1,.,TRBV28,CASRPPTGVGGSSYEQYF,TGTGCCAGCAGACCCCCGACAGGGGTTGGCGGTAGCTCCTACGAGCAGTACTTC
TRBJ2-7,.,.,TRBV6-6,CASSTSSSSSYEQYF,TGTGCCAGCAGCACCTCTAGCAGCAGCTCCTACGAGCAGTACTTC
TRBJ2-1,TRBD2,.,TRBV4-1,CASSPRLAGGVEQFF,TGCGCCAGCAGCCCCCGACTAGCGGGAGGGGTTGAGCAGTTCTTC
TRBJ1-1,.,.,TRBV11-2,CASSLGGPTEAFF,TGTGCCAGCAGCTTAGGGGGGCCCACTGAAGCTTTCTTT
TRBJ1-5,.,.,TRBV10-3,CAPRGRARGNQPQHF,TGTGCCCCCCGGGGGAGGGCGCGCGGCAATCAGCCCCAGCATTTT
TRBJ2-7,TRBD1,.,TRBV2,CASSGTGEKNEQYF,TGTGCCAGCAGTGGGACAGGGGAGAAGAACGAGCAGTACTTC
TRBJ1-1,.,.,TRBV27,CATWDGGGTEAFF,TGTGCCACCTGGGATGGGGGAGGCACTGAAGCTTTCTTT
TRBJ2-7,TRBD1,.,TRBV5-1,CASSPGTGLYEQYF,TGCGCCAGCAGCCCCGGGACAGGGCTCTACGAGCAGTACTTC
TRBJ2-5,.,.,TRBV7-8,CASSLYPTGSQETQYF,TGTGCCAGCAGCTTATACCCTACAGGGTCTCAAGAGACCCAGTACTTC
TRBJ1-2,TRBD1,.,TRBV5-4,CASSLGETGIGYTF,TGTGCCAGCAGCTTGGGTGAGACAGGGATCGGCTACACCTTC